This TCR beta chain was captured by sequencing in a study of yellow fever vaccine responses in identical twins. Study-level results: Twins' T cell vaccine responses reportedly looked partly convergent, partly personalized.

TCRdb re-derived calls from the RT-PCR reads in MiXCR, one entry per CDR3 protein. The profile shows about 3,000 distinct CDR3 sequences, about nine tenths of them singletons. Turning to this clonotype: The antigen is undetermined.

Trimming removed 5 bases at V and 6 bases at J, with 8 bases between. The CDR3 loop spans 11 amino acids. The germline V gene encodes CDR1 GTSNPN and CDR2 SVGIG (reference sequence). This sequence was found in a woman between 18 and 29 years old who received the yellow fever vaccine. This sequence joins TRBV30 and TRBJ2-1; D gene unclear. The input for sequencing was T cells from blood (PBMCs), unsorted or a sorted subset (not recorded which), taken before or after yellow fever vaccination (not recorded which). CDR3 residues: CAWGRVNEQFF. In DNA form, the CDR3 reads TGTGCCTGGGGTCGGGTCAATGAGCAGTTCTTC.